The 3 T cell receptor beta chains in this list originate from one sample, sequenced in a study of identifying expanded T cells in peripheral blood. Measured with immunoSEQ multiplex PCR; TCRdb has only the in-frame clones, and not every one. The table shows about 110,000 clones, with 85% to 90% occurring only once. Material: blood. The receptors derive from a person aged 18 to 75 in good health.

This chain joins TRBV10-3 and TRBJ1-3; tentative D call: TRBD1 (5 bases). V was clipped by 0 bases and J by 1 base, with 10 bases between them. Germline values: CDR1 ENHRY, CDR2 SYGVKD. The CDR3 contains 16 residues. In nucleotides, the CDR3 is TGTGCCATCAGTGAGTCGGTGAGGGGTTCTGGAAACACCATATATTTT. Amino acids: CAISESVRGSGNTIYF.

The CDR3 DNA reads as TGCAGCGTTAAGGACTTTAATGAAAAACTGTTTTTT. This sequence encodes CSVKDFNEKLFF. This chain joins TRBV29-1 and TRBJ1-4; no reliable D call. The CDR3 loop spans 12 amino acids. Germline CDR1 reads SQVTM; CDR2 reads ANQGSEA. Trimming took 5 bases from V and 4 from J, leaving 8 bases between them.

V is TRBV12-5 and J is TRBJ2-7; a weak D match, TRBD1 (6 bases). The germline V gene has CDR1 LGHNT and CDR2 FRNRAP. This CDR3 has 13 residues. Trimming pared 8 bases from V and 2 bases from J, leaving 13 bases between. The CDR3 nucleotides read TGTGCTAGTTCAGGACAGACCACCTACGAGCAGTACTTC. As protein: CASSGQTTYEQYF. Full variable domain (remainder filled in from reference TRBV12-5 and TRBJ2-7): DARVTQTPRHKVTEMGQEVTMRCQPILGHNTVFWYRQTMMQGLELLAYFRNRAPLDDSGMPKDRFSAEMPDATLATLKIQPSEPRDSAVYFCASSGQTTYEQYFGPGTRLTVT.